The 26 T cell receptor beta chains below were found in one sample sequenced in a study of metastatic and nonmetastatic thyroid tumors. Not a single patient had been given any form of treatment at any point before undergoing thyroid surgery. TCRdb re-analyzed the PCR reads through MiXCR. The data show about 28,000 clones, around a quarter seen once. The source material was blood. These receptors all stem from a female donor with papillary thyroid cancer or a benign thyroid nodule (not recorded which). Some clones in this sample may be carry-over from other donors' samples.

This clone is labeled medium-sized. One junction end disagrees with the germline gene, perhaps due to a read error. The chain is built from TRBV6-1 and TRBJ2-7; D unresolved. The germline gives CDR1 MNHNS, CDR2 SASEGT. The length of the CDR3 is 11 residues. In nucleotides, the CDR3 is TGTGCCAGCAGTGAAATGGTAGGAAACCACTTC. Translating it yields CASSEMVGNHF.

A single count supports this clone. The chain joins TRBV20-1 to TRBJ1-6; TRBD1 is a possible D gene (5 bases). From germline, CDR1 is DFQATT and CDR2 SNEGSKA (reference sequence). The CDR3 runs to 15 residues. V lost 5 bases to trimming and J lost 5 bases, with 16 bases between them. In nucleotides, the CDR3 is TGCAGTGCTCGGGGGTGGATTGATAATAATTCACCCCTCCACTTT. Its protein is CSARGWIDNNSPLHF.

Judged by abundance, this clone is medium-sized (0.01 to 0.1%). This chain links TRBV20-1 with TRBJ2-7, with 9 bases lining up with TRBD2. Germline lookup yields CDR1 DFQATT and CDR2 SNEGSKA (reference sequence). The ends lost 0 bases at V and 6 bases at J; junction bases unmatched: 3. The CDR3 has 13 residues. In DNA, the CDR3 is TGCAGTGCTAGAGAACTAGCGGGTCGCGAGCAGTACTTC. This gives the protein CSARELAGREQYF.

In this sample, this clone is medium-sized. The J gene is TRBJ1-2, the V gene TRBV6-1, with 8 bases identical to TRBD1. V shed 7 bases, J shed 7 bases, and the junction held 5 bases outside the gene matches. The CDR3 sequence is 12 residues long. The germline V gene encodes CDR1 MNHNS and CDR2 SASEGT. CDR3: CASKQGVGGYTF. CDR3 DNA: TGTGCCAGCAAACAGGGGGTGGGTGGCTACACCTTC.

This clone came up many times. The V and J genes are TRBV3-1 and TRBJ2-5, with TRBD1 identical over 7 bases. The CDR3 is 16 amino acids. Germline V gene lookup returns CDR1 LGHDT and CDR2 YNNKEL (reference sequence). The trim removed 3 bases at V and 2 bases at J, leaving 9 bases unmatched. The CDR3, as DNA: TGTGCCAGCAGCCACCTGGGACAGAACTATCAAGAGACCCAGTACTTC. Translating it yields CASSHLGQNYQETQYF.

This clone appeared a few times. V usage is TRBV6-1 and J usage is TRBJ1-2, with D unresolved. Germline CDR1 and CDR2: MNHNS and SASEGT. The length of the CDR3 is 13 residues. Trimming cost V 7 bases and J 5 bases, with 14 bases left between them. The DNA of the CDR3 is TGTGCCAGCACGCCCGAAGAGTGGTATGGCTACACCTTC. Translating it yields CASTPEEWYGYTF.

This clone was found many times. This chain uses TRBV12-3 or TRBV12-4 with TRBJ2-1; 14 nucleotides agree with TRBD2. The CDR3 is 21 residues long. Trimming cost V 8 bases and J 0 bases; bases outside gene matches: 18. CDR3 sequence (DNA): TGTGCCAGCCCAGGTCCGATCGGACTAGCGGGGGGTCTAGGCTCCTACAATGAGCAGTTCTTC. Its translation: CASPGPIGLAGGLGSYNEQFF.

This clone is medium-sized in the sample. CDR3 in DNA: TGTGCCACCAGTGCCGGCAGTCAAGCTTTCTTT. Amino acid sequence: CATSAGSQAFF. The chain uses TRBV24-1 and TRBJ1-1, with D hard to call. The CDR3 is made up of 11 amino acids. The V gene lost 5 bases and the J gene lost 9 bases, with 9 bases spanning the gap. The germline V gene has CDR1 KGHDR and CDR2 SFDVKD.

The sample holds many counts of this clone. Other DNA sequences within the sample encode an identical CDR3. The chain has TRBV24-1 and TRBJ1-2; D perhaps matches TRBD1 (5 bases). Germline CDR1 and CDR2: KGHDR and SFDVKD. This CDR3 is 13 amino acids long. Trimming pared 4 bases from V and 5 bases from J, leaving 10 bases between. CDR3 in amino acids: CATSEAGPYGYTF. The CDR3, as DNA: TGTGCCACCAGTGAGGCAGGGCCATATGGCTACACCTTC.

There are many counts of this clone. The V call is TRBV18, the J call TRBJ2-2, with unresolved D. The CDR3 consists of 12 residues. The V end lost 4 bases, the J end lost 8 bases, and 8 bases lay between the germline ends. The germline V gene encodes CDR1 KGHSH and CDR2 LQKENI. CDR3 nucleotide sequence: TGTGCCAGCTCACTCTTGGTGGGGGAGCTGTTTTTT. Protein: CASSLLVGELFF.

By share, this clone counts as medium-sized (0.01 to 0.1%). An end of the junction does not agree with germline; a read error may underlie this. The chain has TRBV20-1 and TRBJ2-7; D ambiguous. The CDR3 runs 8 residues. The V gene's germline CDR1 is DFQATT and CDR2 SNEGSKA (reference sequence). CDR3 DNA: TGTGACATTTACGAGCAGTACTTC. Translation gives CDIYEQYF.

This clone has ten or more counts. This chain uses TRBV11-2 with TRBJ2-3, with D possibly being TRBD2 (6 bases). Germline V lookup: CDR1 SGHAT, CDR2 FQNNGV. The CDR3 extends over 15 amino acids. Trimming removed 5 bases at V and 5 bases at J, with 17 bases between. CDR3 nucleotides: TGTGCCAGCAGCCCCCAGGGTAGCGGTCTAGATACGCAGTATTTT. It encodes CASSPQGSGLDTQYF.

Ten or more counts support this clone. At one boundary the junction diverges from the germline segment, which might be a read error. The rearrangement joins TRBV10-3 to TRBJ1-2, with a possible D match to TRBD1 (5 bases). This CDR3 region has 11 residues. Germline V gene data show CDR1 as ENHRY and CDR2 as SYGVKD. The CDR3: CAISELAGISF. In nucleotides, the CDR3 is TGTGCCATCAGTGAGTTAGCAGGGATATCCTTC.

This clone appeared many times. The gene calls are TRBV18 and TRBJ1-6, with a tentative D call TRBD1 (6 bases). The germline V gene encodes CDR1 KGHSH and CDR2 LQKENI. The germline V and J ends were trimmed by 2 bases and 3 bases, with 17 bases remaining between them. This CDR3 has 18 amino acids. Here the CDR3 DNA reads TGTGCCAGCTCACCATTCAAGAACAGGGATTTCTATAATTCACCCCTCCACTTT. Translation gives CASSPFKNRDFYNSPLHF.

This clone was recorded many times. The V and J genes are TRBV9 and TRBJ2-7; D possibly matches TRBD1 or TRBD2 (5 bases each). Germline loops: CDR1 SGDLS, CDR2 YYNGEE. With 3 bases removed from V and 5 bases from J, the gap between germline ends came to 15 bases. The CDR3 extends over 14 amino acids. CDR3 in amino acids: CASSGRDGGDEQYF. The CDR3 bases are TGTGCCAGCAGCGGCCGGGACGGAGGAGACGAGCAGTACTTC.

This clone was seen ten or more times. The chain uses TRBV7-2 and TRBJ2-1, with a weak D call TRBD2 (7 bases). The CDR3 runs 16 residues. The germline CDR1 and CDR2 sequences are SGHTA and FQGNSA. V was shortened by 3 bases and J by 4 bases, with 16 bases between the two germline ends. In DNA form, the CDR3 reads TGTGCCAGCAGCTTGCCTGGGGGCGGGAGATACAATGAGCAGTTCTTC. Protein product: CASSLPGGGRYNEQFF.

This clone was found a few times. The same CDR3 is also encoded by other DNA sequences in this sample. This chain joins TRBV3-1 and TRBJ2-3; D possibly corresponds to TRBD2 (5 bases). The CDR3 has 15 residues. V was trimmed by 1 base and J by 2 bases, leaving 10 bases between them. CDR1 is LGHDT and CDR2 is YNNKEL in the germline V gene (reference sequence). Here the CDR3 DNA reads TGTGCCAGCAGCCAAGGGCTAGCCGTCACAGATACGCAGTATTTT. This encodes CASSQGLAVTDTQYF.

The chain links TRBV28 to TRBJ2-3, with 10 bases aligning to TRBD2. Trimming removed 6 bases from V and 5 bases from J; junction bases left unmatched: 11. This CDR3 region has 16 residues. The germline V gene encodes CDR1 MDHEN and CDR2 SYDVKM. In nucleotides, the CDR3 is TGTGCCAGCAGCTTTGAACTAGCGGGACTTATAGATACGCAGTATTTT. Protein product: CASSFELAGLIDTQYF.

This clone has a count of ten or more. The CDR3 here is CARSKAGAYNEQFF. CDR3 coding DNA: TGTGCTCGAAGCAAGGCAGGGGCCTACAATGAGCAGTTCTTC. J is TRBJ2-1 and V is TRBV7-9; a weak D match, TRBD1 (6 bases). Germline CDR1 is SEHNR and CDR2 is FQNEAQ (reference sequence). The CDR3 is 14 residues long.

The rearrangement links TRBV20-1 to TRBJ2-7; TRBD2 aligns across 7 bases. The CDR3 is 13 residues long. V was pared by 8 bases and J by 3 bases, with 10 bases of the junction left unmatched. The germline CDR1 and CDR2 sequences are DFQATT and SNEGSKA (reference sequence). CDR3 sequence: CSSPRGDFYEQYF. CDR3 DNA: TGCAGTTCACCCCGGGGGGACTTCTACGAGCAGTACTTC.

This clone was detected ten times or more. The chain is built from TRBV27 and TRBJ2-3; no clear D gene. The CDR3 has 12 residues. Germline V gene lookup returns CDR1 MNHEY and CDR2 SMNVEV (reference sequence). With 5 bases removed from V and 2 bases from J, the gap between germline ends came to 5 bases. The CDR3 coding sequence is TGTGCCAGCAGTCCCCACACAGATACGCAGTATTTT. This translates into CASSPHTDTQYF.

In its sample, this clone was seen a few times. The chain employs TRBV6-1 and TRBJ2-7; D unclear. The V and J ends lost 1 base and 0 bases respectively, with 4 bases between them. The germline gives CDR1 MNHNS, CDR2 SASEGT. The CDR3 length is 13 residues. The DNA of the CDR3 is TGTGCCAGCAGTGAAGGACCCTCCTACGAGCAGTACTTC. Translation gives CASSEGPSYEQYF.

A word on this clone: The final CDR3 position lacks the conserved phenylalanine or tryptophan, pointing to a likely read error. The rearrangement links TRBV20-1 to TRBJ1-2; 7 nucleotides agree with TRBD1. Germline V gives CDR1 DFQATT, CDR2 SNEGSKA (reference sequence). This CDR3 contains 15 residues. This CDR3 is CSAREPGTASYCYTV. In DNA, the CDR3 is TGCAGTGCTAGGGAGCCGGGGACAGCCAGCTATTGCTACACCGTC.

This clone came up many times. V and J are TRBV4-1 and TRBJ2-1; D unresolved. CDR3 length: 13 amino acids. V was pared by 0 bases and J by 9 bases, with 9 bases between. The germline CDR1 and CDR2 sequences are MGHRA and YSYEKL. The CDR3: CASSQEAGREQFF. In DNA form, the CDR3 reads TGCGCCAGCAGCCAAGAGGCTGGGCGTGAGCAGTTCTTC.

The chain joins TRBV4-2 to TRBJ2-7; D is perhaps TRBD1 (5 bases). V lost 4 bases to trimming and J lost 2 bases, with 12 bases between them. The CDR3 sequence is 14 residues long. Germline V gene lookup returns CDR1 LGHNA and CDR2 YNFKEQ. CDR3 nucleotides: TGTGCCAGCAGCCCCGCAGGGTTCCCCTACGAGCAGTACTTC. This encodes CASSPAGFPYEQYF.

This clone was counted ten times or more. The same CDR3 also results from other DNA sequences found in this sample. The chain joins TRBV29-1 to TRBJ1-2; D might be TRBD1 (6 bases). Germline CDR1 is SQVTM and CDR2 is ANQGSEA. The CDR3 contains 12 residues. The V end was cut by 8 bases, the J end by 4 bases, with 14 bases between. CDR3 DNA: TGCAGCTCTAAACAGGGAAGCTATGGCTACACCTTC. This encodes CSSKQGSYGYTF.